This T cell receptor beta chain emerged from a study of Ad26.COV2.S vaccination and SARS-CoV-2 variants (dated by TCRdb to the early 2020s). Some background on the complete study: Donors in the vaccine arm were drawn from COV1001, a multicentre, randomized, double-blind, placebo-controlled phase I-IIa trial testing Ad26.COV2.S in healthy adults. Throughout the experiments and outcome assessment, investigators stayed blinded to trial group allocation. Ad26.COV2.S was given intramuscularly at 5x10^10 or 1x10^11 viral particles, as a single shot or as two shots 56 days apart. Trial participants were randomized into five groups of five: low-dose or high-dose Ad26.COV2.S given once or twice, or placebo on both occasions. Sequencing of the TCRbeta repertoire served to evaluate the specificity and breadth of SARS-CoV-2-reactive T cell receptors following Ad26.COV2.S vaccination. The TCR-sequenced set comprised approximately 30 samples: about 19 Ad26.COV2.S vaccine recipients, 5 placebo recipients and 8 SARS-CoV-2 convalescent individuals.

What the study reported, not specific to this receptor: Substantial breadth of spike-specific CD8+ and CD4+ T cell responses was reported after vaccination. Non-spike TCR breadth was comparable between vaccine and placebo recipients, consistent with the vaccine containing only spike. The study was not powered for comparison of responses between vaccine doses or regimens. It was noted by the authors that total T cell responses may have been underestimated by the TCR breadth and depth analyses. Ad26.COV2.S recipients had higher spike-specific TCR breadth than placebo recipients (P = 0.0014).

The treatment or condition tag for this specimen amounts to: 15 to 20 received Ad26.COV2.S at low or high dose, single or two shots; 5 received placebo; per-sample allocation not given. Repertoires of vaccine and placebo recipients were sequenced from samples collected on day 63 after the first injection. Between 29 July and 7 August 2020, Cohort 1b enrolled around 25 adults aged 18-55 years at one site in Boston, USA. As a vaccine, Ad26.COV2.S was a replication-incompetent adenovirus type 26 vector that expressed a prefusion-stabilized SARS-CoV-2 spike protein derived from the original Wuhan strain. TCRbeta CDR3 regions were sequenced with the immunoSEQ Assay. After extraction, genomic DNA underwent amplification by bias-controlled multiplex PCR, followed by high-throughput sequencing. In the authors' own workflow: Collapsing and filtering of sequences were performed to quantify the absolute abundance of each unique TCRbeta CDR3 region. Usable DNA was measured by amplifying reference genes present in all nucleated cells, and TCRbeta template counts were normalized to that usable DNA to estimate T cell fraction. Repertoire TCRs were annotated as SARS-CoV-2-specific when V gene, CDR3 amino acid sequence and J gene were exactly matched to a known reactive TCR set. MIRA supplied the reference SARS-CoV-2 TCR set, which was filtered for enrichment in COVID-19-positive ImmuneCODE repertoires so that public or cross-reactive TCRs were removed. Drawing on the MIRA antigens, annotated TCRs were analysed further at the level of specific ORF or position within ORF. Breadth was defined as the number of annotated unique rearrangements divided by the total number of unique productive rearrangements, and depth was defined as the summed frequency of the annotated unique rearrangements. Two-sided Wilcoxon rank-sum tests were used to compare TCR breadth between groups. Sourced from immuneACCESS, this table was stored by TCRdb with only in-frame sequences that have V and J called. A share of the clones is absent; for the studies checked, an unresolved V gene accounts for under half, and the remainder has no known explanation. That table supplies the V and J calls and clone size; D and trimming were determined from the DNA. A total of more than 300,000 clones appear in this sample, 88% of them only once. Clones ranked in the top ten supply 6.4% of the sample.

For this clone: Its recognized antigen is unknown. No base quality values were provided; no much bigger clone lies one nucleotide off.

From cysteine to phenylalanine, the CDR3 is 13 amino acids long. The entry retains the CDR3 DNA only, 39 bases that are in frame from base 1. V is clipped by 7 bases and J by 7 bases, and the sequence between their germline boundaries is 14 bases long. Here the sequenced sample was peripheral blood, taken in a trial of Ad26.COV2.S vaccine versus placebo. The rearrangement combines TRBV12-3 or TRBV12-4 with TRBJ2-1, and TRBD2 may be the D gene, going by 6 matching bases. The clonotype was recovered from a person aged 18 to 65 who received the Ad26.COV2.S COVID-19 vaccine or a placebo. The DNA sequence follows: TGTGCCAGCACCACGGACTATCTTAATGAGCAGTTCTTC. Its protein is CASTTDYLNEQFF.